Listed below are T cell receptor beta chains from one sample, sequenced in a study of blood T cell repertoires in COVID-19. Sequenced by immunoSEQ multiplex PCR; TCRdb stores in-frame clones only, minus some. The table includes about 69,000 clones, 79% detected once. The sample taken for sequencing was peripheral blood. The receptors stem from a man in his fifties or sixties with acute or convalescent COVID-19. CDR3s include the opening cysteine and the closing phenylalanine or tryptophan. Fields, in order: J gene, clone size, V gene, D gene, CDR3 DNA, CDR3 protein. A D gene is named only where the DNA matches it firmly. Expanded clones get a size class; other rows say once, few or many, or leave the size out.

TRBJ1-2 | few | TRBV30 | TRBD1 | TGTGCCTGGGCGGACAGGGTTCAGTATGGCTACACCTTC | CAWADRVQYGYTF
TRBJ2-1 | - | TRBV11-2 | TRBD2 | TGTGCCAGCAGCTTAGCCGGGACTAGCGGGGTCACCTACAATGAGCAGTTCTTC | CASSLAGTSGVTYNEQFF
TRBJ2-3 | - | TRBV11-2 | TRBD2 | TGTGCCAGCAGCTCCACCCTCCGGAGGCTAGCGGGGGACGGAGGTACGCAGTATTTT | CASSSTLRRLAGDGGTQYF
TRBJ1-2 | few | TRBV18 | TRBD1 | TGTGCCAGCTCACCACGTCGACAGGGAAGCGGCTACACCTTC | CASSPRRQGSGYTF
TRBJ1-1 | - | TRBV10-3 | TRBD1 | TGTGCCATCAGCGGGACAGGGGGCAGGTACACTGAAGCTTTCTTT | CAISGTGGRYTEAFF
TRBJ1-4 | - | TRBV29-1 | - | TGCAGCGTTGTATCGGGGAGAGAAAAACTGTTTTTT | CSVVSGREKLFF
TRBJ1-5 | - | TRBV19 | TRBD1 | TGTGCCAGTAGTGCGGGACAGACAAATCAGCCCCAGCATTTT | CASSAGQTNQPQHF
TRBJ2-1 | - | TRBV2 | TRBD1 | TGTGCCAGCAGAGAGACAGGGATCAACAATGAGCAGTTCTTC | CASRETGINNEQFF
TRBJ2-5 | - | TRBV7-6 | - | TGTGCCAGCAGCAAAAGTGGGGGCGTCCAAGAGACCCAGTACTTC | CASSKSGGVQETQYF
TRBJ2-1 | - | TRBV7-3 | TRBD2 | TGTGCCAGCAGCGGGACTACGTACAATGAGCAGTTCTTC | CASSGTTYNEQFF
TRBJ1-1 | once | TRBV7-2 | - | TGTGCCAGCAGCTTTCCAATTGCGGGGGACACTGAAGCTTTCTTT | CASSFPIAGDTEAFF
TRBJ2-5 | - | TRBV2 | - | TGTGCCAGCAGGCCAATCAGGGAAAGAGAGACCCAGTACTTC | CASRPIRERETQYF
TRBJ1-1 | - | TRBV5-1 | - | TGCGCCAGCAGCCCGAACAGGCCGAACACTGAAGCTTTCTTT | CASSPNRPNTEAFF
TRBJ2-2 | - | TRBV27 | TRBD1 | TGTGCCAGCAGACCAAGACAGGGTATTAACACCGGGGAGCTGTTTTTT | CASRPRQGINTGELFF
TRBJ2-7 | - | TRBV28 | TRBD1 | TGTGCCAGCAGTGAAAGACAGGGTAGCCAGCAGTACTTC | CASSERQGSQQYF
TRBJ1-1 | - | TRBV6-6 | - | TGTGCCAGCAAACAGGACCTTAACACTGAAGCTTTCTTT | CASKQDLNTEAFF
TRBJ1-2 | - | TRBV19 | TRBD1 | TGTGCCAGTAGCACAAGACAGGGAATCTATGGCTACACCTTC | CASSTRQGIYGYTF
TRBJ1-6 | - | TRBV5-1 | - | TGCGCCAGCAGCTTGTCAGAATCCTATAATTCACCCCTCCACTTT | CASSLSESYNSPLHF
TRBJ1-3 | few | TRBV6-1 | - | TGTGCCAGCAGTGAAAGGGGTAGCCGAACGGGAAACACCATATATTTT | CASSERGSRTGNTIYF
TRBJ1-1 | - | TRBV5-1 | - | TGCGCCAGCAGCTTTTTAATCAGGGGCCAGATGAACACTGAAGCTTTCTTT | CASSFLIRGQMNTEAFF
TRBJ2-1 | once | TRBV18 | TRBD1 | TGTGCCAGCTCACCGGGACAGGCTCACCTCGGGCAGTTCTTC | CASSPGQAHLGQFF
TRBJ2-1 | many | TRBV7-7 | - | TGTGCTAGCAGCTTAGGGGCCTCCTCCTACAATGAGCAGTTCTTC | CASSLGASSYNEQFF
TRBJ2-5 | - | TRBV2 | TRBD2 | TGTGCCAGCAGTGGTAGCGGGGGCCTAGGGGAGACCCAGTACTTC | CASSGSGGLGETQYF
TRBJ2-7 | - | TRBV5-1 | TRBD2 | TGCGCCAGCAGCTTGGTATCGACTAGCGGGGGTAACGAGCAGTACTTC | CASSLVSTSGGNEQYF
TRBJ1-4 | - | TRBV5-4 | - | TGTGCCAGCAGCTTAGGAACAGGGATGGGCGAAAAACTGTTTTTT | CASSLGTGMGEKLFF
TRBJ2-3 | - | TRBV6-2/TRBV6-3 | - | TGTGCCAGCAGTTACCTCGGACAGAATACGCAGTATTTT | CASSYLGQNTQYF
TRBJ1-2 | - | TRBV6-5 | TRBD1 | TGTGCCAGCAGCCCGGACAGGACACTTGGAGGCTACACCTTC | CASSPDRTLGGYTF
TRBJ1-2 | - | TRBV2 | TRBD1 | TGTGCCAGCAGTTACGATGGGACAGGGGGCGGGTATCCTATCGGCTACACCTTC | CASSYDGTGGGYPIGYTF
TRBJ1-2 | few | TRBV12-3/TRBV12-4 | TRBD1 | TGTGCCAGCAGCCCAGGGGGTACCTATGGCTACACCTTC | CASSPGGTYGYTF
TRBJ1-2 | - | TRBV18 | TRBD1 | TGTGCCAGCTCACTACAGGGGAAGGGTAACTATGGCTACACCTTC | CASSLQGKGNYGYTF
TRBJ1-5 | - | TRBV6-5 | - | TGTGCCAGCAGTTACCGGTTCCAGGGTGGCAATCAGCCCCAGCATTTT | CASSYRFQGGNQPQHF
TRBJ1-1 | - | TRBV2 | - | TGTGCCAGCAGCACACAAAACATGAACACTGAAGCTTTCTTT | CASSTQNMNTEAFF
TRBJ1-2 | - | TRBV27 | TRBD1 | TGTGCCAGCAGTAAGGACAGGGTGGATGGGTATGGCTACACCTTC | CASSKDRVDGYGYTF
TRBJ1-1 | - | TRBV11-2 | - | TGTGCCAGCAGCTACCTACAGGGGAACACTGAAGCTTTCTTT | CASSYLQGNTEAFF
TRBJ2-6 | - | TRBV29-1 | TRBD1 | TGCAGCGCCTGGGACAGTGGGGCCAACGTCCTGACTTTC | CSAWDSGANVLTF
TRBJ1-5 | few | TRBV4-3 | - | TGCGCCAGCAGCCAACTTTTAAATCAGCCCCAGCATTTT | CASSQLLNQPQHF
TRBJ2-7 | - | TRBV23-1 | - | TGCGCCAGCAGTCAACGACAGGATTACGAGCAGTACTTC | CASSQRQDYEQYF
TRBJ1-6 | - | TRBV5-1 | - | TGCGCCAGCAGCTTTGGGCAGGGCGGCTCCTATAATTCACCCCTCCACTTT | CASSFGQGGSYNSPLHF
TRBJ1-2 | - | TRBV30 | - | TGTGCCTGGAGTGCTTCCTCGGGGTATGGCTACACCTTC | CAWSASSGYGYTF
TRBJ1-2 | - | TRBV12-3/TRBV12-4 | - | TGTGCCAGCAGTTTAGGCCCAGGCCGAGGCTACACCTTC | CASSLGPGRGYTF
TRBJ2-3 | - | TRBV4-2 | TRBD2 | TGTGCCAGCAGCCTCACTAGCGGGGGCACAGATACGCAGTATTTT | CASSLTSGGTDTQYF
TRBJ1-3 | - | TRBV5-1 | - | TGCGCCAGCAGCTTGGACAGGAGCTCTGGAAACACCATATATTTT | CASSLDRSSGNTIYF
TRBJ2-2 | - | TRBV3-1/TRBV3-2 | TRBD1 | TGTGCCAGCAGCCGGACAGACAGGGCCGGGGAGCTGTTTTTT | CASSRTDRAGELFF
TRBJ1-2 | - | TRBV7-2 | - | TGTGCCAGCAGCTCCCCATCCGGGTTGTATGGCTACACCTTC | CASSSPSGLYGYTF
TRBJ2-2 | - | TRBV7-3 | TRBD2 | TGTGCCAGCAACCGGGGGGTGAACACCGGGGAGCTGTTTTTT | CASNRGVNTGELFF
TRBJ2-3 | - | TRBV7-2 | TRBD2 | TGTGCCAGCAGCCCAGGGACTAGCGGGGGGGCCGCAGATACGCAGTATTTT | CASSPGTSGGAADTQYF
TRBJ2-5 | once | TRBV5-1 | TRBD1 | TGCGCCAGCCTCTCCTCTGGGACAGGGGACGAGACCCAGTACTTC | CASLSSGTGDETQYF